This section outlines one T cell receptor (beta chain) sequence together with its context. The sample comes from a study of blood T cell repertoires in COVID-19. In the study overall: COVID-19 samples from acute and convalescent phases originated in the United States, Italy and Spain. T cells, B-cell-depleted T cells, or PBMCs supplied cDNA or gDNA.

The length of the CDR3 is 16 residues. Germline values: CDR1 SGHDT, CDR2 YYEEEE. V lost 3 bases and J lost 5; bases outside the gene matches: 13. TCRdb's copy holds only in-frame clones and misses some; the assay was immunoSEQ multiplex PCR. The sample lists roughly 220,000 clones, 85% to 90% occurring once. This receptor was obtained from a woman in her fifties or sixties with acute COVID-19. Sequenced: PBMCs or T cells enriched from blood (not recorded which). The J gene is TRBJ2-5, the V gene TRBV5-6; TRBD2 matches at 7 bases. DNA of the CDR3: TGTGCCAGCAGCTCCCGAGGCGGGAGAGATTGGGAGACCCAGTACTTC. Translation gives CASSSRGGRDWETQYF.